The present T cell receptor (beta chain) was sequenced within a study of T-cell reconstitution after alpha-beta-depleted transplantation in children. This CDR3 has 16 amino acids. Germline assignment: CDR1 DFQATT and CDR2 SNEGSKA (reference sequence). The V segment lost 0 bases and the J segment 4 bases; nucleotides outside the gene matches: 9. Unique molecular identifiers were used in preparing the TCRbeta library. TCRdb processed the PCR reads anew with MiXCR; each CDR3 protein has one entry. The table records 260,000 or so distinct CDR3 sequences, about 11% of them present only once. This clonotype was counted ten times or more.

Here the sequenced sample was PBMCs from the stem cell graft donor, taken from the stem cell graft. The sequence derives from a human donor who donated a stem cell graft to a child with acute lymphoblastic leukemia. The chain links TRBV20-1 to TRBJ1-5, with TRBD1 matching over 7 bases. CDR3 bases: TGCAGTGCTAGAGACCCCCGGGCAGGGGGAAATCAGCCCCAGCATTTT. It yields the protein CSARDPRAGGNQPQHF.